This TCR beta chain was recovered during a study of cytomegalovirus exposure and HLA in healthy donors. PCR primers comprised 60 Vbeta and 13 Jbeta primers. Sequencing was performed with immunoSEQ multiplex PCR; in TCRdb, only in-frame clones are kept and a portion is missing. The sample contains under 200,000 clones, 75% to 90% of which appear only once. This CDR3 region has 13 residues. Trimming pared 0 bases from V and 0 bases from J, leaving 5 bases between. In germline, CDR1 is GTSNPN, CDR2 SVGIG (reference sequence). The receptor comes from a woman aged 18-29 years in good health and CMV-seronegative. The chain links TRBV30 to TRBJ1-1; no definite D call. Sequencing was performed on PBMCs. The CDR3 reads CAWSVHVNTEAFF. CDR3 nucleotides: TGTGCCTGGAGTGTACACGTGAACACTGAAGCTTTCTTT.